Shown below are 3 T cell receptor beta chains from a single sample sequenced in a study of T cells in Graves' hyperthyroidism and ophthalmopathy. RNA transcripts were the template for amplifying TCR beta CDR3 regions. The TCR CDR3 was amplified in a first-round RT-PCR using the HTBI primer set. TCRdb re-called the multiplex PCR reads through MiXCR, storing one row per CDR3 protein. The table includes under 650,000 distinct CDR3 sequences, 15% to 20% detected once. Sequences were obtained from blood. These receptors all come from a woman in her twenties or thirties with Graves' hyperthyroidism.

Only one count was recorded for this clonotype. The chain combines TRBV5-4 with TRBJ2-2; either TRBD1 or TRBD2 may fit D (5 bases each). This CDR3 contains 15 residues. Germline-derived CDR1 and CDR2 are SGHNT and YYREEE (reference sequence). Trimming took off 5 bases at V and 0 bases at J, with 11 bases between the two ends. The CDR3 DNA reads as TGTGCCAGCAGACCAGGGAGTTCGAACACCGGGGAGCTGTTTTTT. Amino acids: CASRPGSSNTGELFF.

The chain joins TRBV6-1 to TRBJ1-2, with TRBD1 as a possible D gene (5 bases). The germline V and J ends were trimmed by 4 bases and 4 bases, with 10 bases remaining between them. Germline lookup yields CDR1 MNHNS and CDR2 SASEGT. The length of the CDR3 is 13 residues. The CDR3 DNA reads as TGTGCCAGCAGTGCCAGAGGGACCTATGGCTACACCTTC. This codes for CASSARGTYGYTF.

The chain employs TRBV5-5 and TRBJ1-1; D is possibly TRBD1 (6 bases). CDR1 and CDR2 from the germline V gene are SGHKS and YYEKEE (reference sequence). This CDR3 is built from 15 residues. Trimming took off 0 bases at V and 4 bases at J, with 13 bases between the two ends. CDR3 in DNA: TGTGCCAGCAGCTTGGGTGCCTGGGGGGCCACTGAAGCTTTCTTT. It yields the protein CASSLGAWGATEAFF. The full variable domain, rest sourced from reference TRBV5-5 and TRBJ1-1, is DAGVTQSPTHLIKTRGQQVTLRCSPISGHKSVSWYQQVLGQGPQFIFQYYEKEERGRGNFPDRFSARQFPNYSSELNVNALLLGDSALYLCASSLGAWGATEAFFGQGTRLTVV.